Following are 18 T cell receptor beta chains from one sample sequenced in a study of T cell responses to AZD1222 COVID-19 vaccine. Assay: immunoSEQ multiplex PCR; the TCRdb copy retains only in-frame clones and omits some. The sample carries about 120,000 clones, roughly 93% recorded once. The sequencing here drew on peripheral blood, taken on day 0 of AZD1222 vaccination. The source of these receptors is an adult in good health.

The chain recombines TRBV18 with TRBJ1-1; D not certain. This CDR3 region has 14 residues. The V end was cut by 0 bases, the J end by 4 bases, with 9 bases between. Germline V gives CDR1 KGHSH, CDR2 LQKENI. The CDR3, as DNA: TGTGCCAGCTCACCACCGGCAACCCGCACTGAAGCTTTCTTT. Its translation is CASSPPATRTEAFF.

This clone appeared once. J is TRBJ1-5 and V is TRBV3-1 (or the pseudogene TRBV3-2); D uncertain. Germline CDR1 reads LGHDT; CDR2 reads YNNKEL (reference sequence). The length of the CDR3 is 14 residues. Trimming took off 4 bases at V and 1 base at J, with 8 bases between the two ends. The CDR3 DNA follows: TGTGCCAGCAGCCCCGTTGGGAGCAATCAGCCCCAGCATTTT. Translation: CASSPVGSNQPQHF.

V gene TRBV19 combines with J gene TRBJ2-1, with 9 bases matching TRBD2. This CDR3 is 16 amino acids long. Losses at the gene ends were 3 bases for V and 4 bases for J; bases not matched to a gene: 7. Germline assignment: CDR1 LNHDA and CDR2 SQIVND (reference sequence). The CDR3 region has the DNA TGTGCCAGTAGTATTTCTCTAGCGGGACCTTACAATGAGCAGTTCTTC. Its protein product is CASSISLAGPYNEQFF.

V and J are TRBV19 and TRBJ1-2; weak D call: TRBD1 (6 bases). Germline values: CDR1 LNHDA, CDR2 SQIVND (reference sequence). The length of the CDR3 is 14 residues. The V gene lost 6 bases and the J gene lost 4 bases, with 15 bases spanning the gap. The CDR3, as DNA: TGTGCCAGTAGCCCCGTGGGGGCTGGCTATGGCTACACCTTC. It is translated as CASSPVGAGYGYTF.

This clone was seen a single time. CDR3 bases: TGTGCCAGCAGTTCCGGACAGGGGGCCAGAGATACGCAGTATTTT. Encoded protein: CASSSGQGARDTQYF. The chain links TRBV13 to TRBJ2-3; 11 bases are shared with TRBD1. Looked up from germline, CDR1 is PRHDT and CDR2 is FYEKMQ (reference sequence). The CDR3 spans 15 residues. The V segment lost 6 bases and the J segment 5 bases; nucleotides outside the gene matches: 7.

CDR3 sequence: CASAGGSYEQYV. In nucleotides, the CDR3 is TGTGCCAGCGCCGGCGGGTCCTACGAGCAGTACGTC. This rearrangement joins TRBV10-3 to TRBJ2-7; D might be TRBD2 (5 bases). Germline V CDR1 and CDR2: ENHRY, SYGVKD. This CDR3 contains 12 residues. The V and J ends lost 10 bases and 1 base respectively, with 11 bases between them.

V usage is TRBV6-6 and J usage is TRBJ1-1; 7 bases agree with TRBD1. V trimming: 5 bases; J trimming: 5 bases; junction bases outside the gene matches: 5. The germline V gene encodes CDR1 MNHNY and CDR2 SVGAGI (reference sequence). The CDR3 extends over 13 amino acids. The CDR3 DNA is TGTGCCAGCAGTACCAACAGGGGTACTGAAGCTTTCTTT. Protein sequence: CASSTNRGTEAFF.

The chain carries TRBV19 and TRBJ1-1; D is ambiguous. The CDR3 contains 15 residues. Germline lookup yields CDR1 LNHDA and CDR2 SQIVND (reference sequence). V was shortened by 8 bases and J by 8 bases, with 24 bases between the two germline ends. CDR3 sequence: CASFSGPPRELEAFF. The CDR3 DNA sequence: TGTGCCAGTTTCTCCGGCCCACCGCGGGAACTAGAAGCTTTCTTT. Full variable domain (rest looked up from reference TRBV19 and TRBJ1-1): DGGITQSPKYLFRKEGQNVTLSCEQNLNHDAMYWYRQDPGQGLRLIYYSQIVNDFQKGDIAEGYSVSREKKESFPLTVTSAQKNPTAFYLCASFSGPPRELEAFFGQGTRLTVV.

This clone was observed once. Written as DNA, the CDR3 is TGTGCCAGCAGCCCACACGGACAGGGGGGCACCGGGGAGCTGTTTTTT. This translates into CASSPHGQGGTGELFF. This chain joins TRBV9 and TRBJ2-2; 10 nucleotides match TRBD1. Germline values: CDR1 SGDLS, CDR2 YYNGEE. The CDR3 length is 16 residues. The J segment lost 4 bases and the V segment lost 4 bases, leaving 7 bases of the junction unmatched.

J is TRBJ2-5 and V is TRBV10-3; 12 nucleotides match TRBD2. This CDR3 is 16 amino acids long. Germline V gene lookup returns CDR1 ENHRY and CDR2 SYGVKD. J lost 6 bases, V lost 2 bases, and 7 bases had no gene match. Written as DNA, the CDR3 is TGTGCCATCAGTGAGAGAGGACTAGCGGGAAGTCAGACCCAGTACTTC. It yields the protein CAISERGLAGSQTQYF.

This sequence joins TRBV12-3 or TRBV12-4 and TRBJ1-5; D not certain. Trimming removed 7 bases from V and 8 bases from J, with 12 bases in between. This CDR3 is built from 12 residues. The CDR3 DNA reads as TGTGCCAGCACGAGGGATAAGGAGCCCCAGCATTTT. Its protein is CASTRDKEPQHF.

The V and J genes are TRBV4-1 and TRBJ1-2, with D possibly being TRBD1 (6 bases). The CDR3 consists of 15 residues. CDR1 is MGHRA, CDR2 YSYEKL, per germline. The germline V and J ends were trimmed by 4 bases and 4 bases, with 16 bases remaining between them. The CDR3 loop reads CASSPLGGLSYGYTF. As DNA, the CDR3 is TGCGCCAGCAGCCCTCTGGGGGGGCTGAGCTATGGCTACACCTTC.

This clone was recorded only once. The V and J genes are TRBV3-1 (or the pseudogene TRBV3-2) and TRBJ1-3; no clear D gene. The CDR3 totals 16 residues. Trimming took off 0 bases at V and 0 bases at J, with 9 bases between the two ends. The germline V gene encodes CDR1 LGHDT and CDR2 YNNKEL (reference sequence). The CDR3 sequence is CASSQDSGSSGNTIYF. DNA for the CDR3: TGTGCCAGCAGCCAAGATTCGGGGTCCTCTGGAAACACCATATATTTT.

V gene TRBV5-4 combines with J gene TRBJ1-2; no clear D gene. V lost 4 bases and J 4 bases, leaving 17 bases between the germline ends. The length of the CDR3 is 15 residues. Germline values: CDR1 SGHNT, CDR2 YYREEE (reference sequence). The CDR3 nucleotides read TGTGCCAGCAGCACCATAATGGGGTTCCGCTATGGCTACACCTTC. It codes for CASSTIMGFRYGYTF.

The chain couples TRBV5-4 to TRBJ1-6, with D possibly TRBD1 on 5 matching bases. Germline-derived CDR1 and CDR2 are SGHNT and YYREEE (reference sequence). This CDR3 is 15 amino acids long. V lost 4 bases and J 2 bases, leaving 10 bases between the germline ends. Written as DNA, the CDR3 is TGTGCCAGCAGCCGGGAAGGGGCCTATAATTCACCCCTCCACTTT. This codes for CASSREGAYNSPLHF.

This rearrangement joins TRBV29-1 to TRBJ2-5, with a weak D call TRBD1 (5 bases). Germline V CDR1 and CDR2: SQVTM, ANQGSEA. V was trimmed by 3 bases and J by 5 bases, leaving 16 bases between them. This CDR3 is built from 14 residues. CDR3 nucleotides: TGCAGCGTTGACGGCGGCCAGACAGCGGAGACCCAGTACTTC. This gives the protein CSVDGGQTAETQYF.

The V gene is TRBV18, the J gene TRBJ1-4; no clear D gene. The V end lost 0 bases, the J end lost 4 bases, and 9 bases lay between the germline ends. The CDR3 loop spans 15 amino acids. Germline values: CDR1 KGHSH, CDR2 LQKENI. For the CDR3, the DNA is TGTGCCAGCTCACCACCGACCGTTTATAATGAAAAACTGTTTTTT. It translates to CASSPPTVYNEKLFF.

The V and J genes are TRBV30 and TRBJ1-2; tentatively, D is TRBD1 (5 bases). Trimming took off 1 base at V and 4 bases at J, with 7 bases between the two ends. This CDR3 region has 12 residues. Germline values: CDR1 GTSNPN, CDR2 SVGIG (reference sequence). For the CDR3, the DNA is TGTGCCTGGAGTGGTGGGACCTATGGCTACACCTTC. Protein sequence: CAWSGGTYGYTF.